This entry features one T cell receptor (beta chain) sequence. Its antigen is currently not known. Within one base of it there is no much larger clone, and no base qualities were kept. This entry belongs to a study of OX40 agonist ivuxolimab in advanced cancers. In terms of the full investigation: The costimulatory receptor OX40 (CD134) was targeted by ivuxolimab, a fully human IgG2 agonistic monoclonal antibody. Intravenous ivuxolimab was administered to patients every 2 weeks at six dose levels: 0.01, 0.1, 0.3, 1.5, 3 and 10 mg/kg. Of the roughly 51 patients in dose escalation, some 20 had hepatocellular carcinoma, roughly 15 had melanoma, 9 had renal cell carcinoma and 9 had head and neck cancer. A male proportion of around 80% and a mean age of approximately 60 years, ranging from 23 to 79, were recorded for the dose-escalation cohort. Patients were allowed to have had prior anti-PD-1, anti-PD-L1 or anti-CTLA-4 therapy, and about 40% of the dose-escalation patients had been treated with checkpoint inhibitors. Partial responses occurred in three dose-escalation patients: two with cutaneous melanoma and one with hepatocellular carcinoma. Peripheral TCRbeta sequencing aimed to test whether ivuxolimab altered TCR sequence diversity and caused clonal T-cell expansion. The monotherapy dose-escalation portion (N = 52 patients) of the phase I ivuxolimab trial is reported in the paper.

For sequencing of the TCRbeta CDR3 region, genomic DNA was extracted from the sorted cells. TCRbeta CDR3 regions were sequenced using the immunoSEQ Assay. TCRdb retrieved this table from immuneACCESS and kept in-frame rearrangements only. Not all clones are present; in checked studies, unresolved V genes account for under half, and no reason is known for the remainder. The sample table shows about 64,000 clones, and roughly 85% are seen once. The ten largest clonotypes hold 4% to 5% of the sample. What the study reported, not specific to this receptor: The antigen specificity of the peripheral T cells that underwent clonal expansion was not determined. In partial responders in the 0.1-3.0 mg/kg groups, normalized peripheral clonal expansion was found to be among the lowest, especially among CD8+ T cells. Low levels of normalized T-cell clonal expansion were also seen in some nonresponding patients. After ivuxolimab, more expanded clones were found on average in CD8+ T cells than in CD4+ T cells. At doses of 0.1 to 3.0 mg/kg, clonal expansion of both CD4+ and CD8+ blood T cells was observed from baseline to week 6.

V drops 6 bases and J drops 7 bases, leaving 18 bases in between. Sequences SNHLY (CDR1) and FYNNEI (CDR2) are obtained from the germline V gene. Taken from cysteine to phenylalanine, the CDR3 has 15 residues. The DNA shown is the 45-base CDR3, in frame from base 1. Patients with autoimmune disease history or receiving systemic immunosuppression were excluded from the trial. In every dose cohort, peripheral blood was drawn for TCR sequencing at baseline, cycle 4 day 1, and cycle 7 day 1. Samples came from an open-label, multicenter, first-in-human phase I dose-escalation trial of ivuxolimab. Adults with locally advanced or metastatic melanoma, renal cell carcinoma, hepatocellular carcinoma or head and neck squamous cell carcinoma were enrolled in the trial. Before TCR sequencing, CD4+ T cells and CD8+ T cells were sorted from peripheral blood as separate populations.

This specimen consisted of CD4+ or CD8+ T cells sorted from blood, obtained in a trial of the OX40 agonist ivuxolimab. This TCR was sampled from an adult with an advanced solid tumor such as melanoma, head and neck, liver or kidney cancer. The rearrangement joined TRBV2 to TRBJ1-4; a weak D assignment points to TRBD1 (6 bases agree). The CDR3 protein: CASSSHREVGEKLFF. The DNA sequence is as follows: TGTGCCAGCAGCTCGCACAGGGAAGTGGGTGAAAAACTGTTTTTT.